This T cell receptor beta chain was recovered during a study of regulatory and conventional T cells in RAG deficiency. Whole-study results and caveats: Compared with controls, unique Treg TCR beta sequences dropped about 97-fold in Omenn syndrome and CID/AS. Shannon entropy fell and Simpson indices rose in RAG-deficient patients. Omenn patients showed >80% Treg-Tconv overlap and shorter CDR3 lengths.

Worth noting for this clone: Its antigen is undetermined.

Produced via immunoSEQ multiplex PCR; TCRdb's table is partial and in-frame only. This table has about 32,000 clones, 70% to 90% appearing once. The CDR3 has 14 residues. Germline V gives CDR1 LNHDA, CDR2 SQIVND (reference sequence). Between the trimmed V and J ends, which lost 2 bases and 4 bases, there was a span of 10 bases. These data were also reused for a study on regulatory T cells. As reported in that work: The primer mix had 52 TRBV and 13 TRBJ primers.

The rearrangement uses TRBV19 and TRBJ2-3; maybe TRBD2 (6 bases). Sequencing used CD8+ T cells sorted from blood. The origin of this receptor is a human donor in good health. DNA for the CDR3: TGTGCCAGTAGTATACAGGGAGGATCAGATACGCAGTATTTT. Translation: CASSIQGGSDTQYF.